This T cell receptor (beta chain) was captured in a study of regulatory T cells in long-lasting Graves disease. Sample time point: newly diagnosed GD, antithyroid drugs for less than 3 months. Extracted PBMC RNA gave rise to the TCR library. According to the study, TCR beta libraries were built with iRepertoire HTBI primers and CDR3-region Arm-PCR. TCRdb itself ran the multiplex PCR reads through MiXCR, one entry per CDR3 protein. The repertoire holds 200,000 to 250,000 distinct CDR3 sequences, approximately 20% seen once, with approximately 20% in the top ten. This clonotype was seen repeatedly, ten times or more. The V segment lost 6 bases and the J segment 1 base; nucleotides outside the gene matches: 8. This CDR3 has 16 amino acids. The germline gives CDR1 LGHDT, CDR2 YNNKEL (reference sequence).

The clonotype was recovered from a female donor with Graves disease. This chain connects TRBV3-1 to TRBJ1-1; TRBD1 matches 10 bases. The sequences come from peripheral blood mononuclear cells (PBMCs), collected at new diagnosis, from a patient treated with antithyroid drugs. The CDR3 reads CASRLTGGAGNTEAFF. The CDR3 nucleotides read TGTGCCAGCAGACTGACAGGGGGCGCGGGGAACACTGAAGCTTTCTTT.